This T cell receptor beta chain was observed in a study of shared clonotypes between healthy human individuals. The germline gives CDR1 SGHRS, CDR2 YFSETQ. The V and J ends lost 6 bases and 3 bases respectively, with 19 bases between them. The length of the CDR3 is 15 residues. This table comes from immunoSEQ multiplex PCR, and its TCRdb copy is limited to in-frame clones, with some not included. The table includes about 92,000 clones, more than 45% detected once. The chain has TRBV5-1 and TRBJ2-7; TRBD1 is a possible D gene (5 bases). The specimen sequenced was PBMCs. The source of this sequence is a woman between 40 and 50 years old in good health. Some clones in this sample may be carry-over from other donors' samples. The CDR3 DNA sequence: TGCGCCAGCAAGCCTATAGTTTCAGGGTTCTACGAGCAGTACTTC. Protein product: CASKPIVSGFYEQYF. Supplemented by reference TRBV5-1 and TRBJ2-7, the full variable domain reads KAGVTQTPRYLIKTRGQQVTLSCSPISGHRSVSWYQQTPGQGLQFLFEYFSETQRNKGNFPGRFSGRQFSNSRSEMNVSTLELGDSALYLCASKPIVSGFYEQYFGPGTRLTVT.